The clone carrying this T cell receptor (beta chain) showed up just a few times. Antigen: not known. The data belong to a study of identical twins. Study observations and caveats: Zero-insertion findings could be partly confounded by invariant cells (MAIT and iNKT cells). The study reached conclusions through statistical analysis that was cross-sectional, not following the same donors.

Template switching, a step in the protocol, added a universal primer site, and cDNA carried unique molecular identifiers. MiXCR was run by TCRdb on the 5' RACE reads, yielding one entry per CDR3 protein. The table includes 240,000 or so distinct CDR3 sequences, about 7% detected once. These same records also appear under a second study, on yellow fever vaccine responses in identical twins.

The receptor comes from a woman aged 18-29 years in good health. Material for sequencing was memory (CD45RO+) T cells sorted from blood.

The CDR3 loop reads CSALPQNYGYTF. CDR3 nucleotide sequence: TGCAGTGCCCTACCTCAGAACTATGGCTACACCTTC. The V call is TRBV20-1, the J call TRBJ1-2; D remains unclear. Trimming pared 6 bases from V and 2 bases from J, leaving 10 bases between. Germline CDR1 DFQATT, CDR2 SNEGSKA (reference sequence). This CDR3 spans 12 amino acids.